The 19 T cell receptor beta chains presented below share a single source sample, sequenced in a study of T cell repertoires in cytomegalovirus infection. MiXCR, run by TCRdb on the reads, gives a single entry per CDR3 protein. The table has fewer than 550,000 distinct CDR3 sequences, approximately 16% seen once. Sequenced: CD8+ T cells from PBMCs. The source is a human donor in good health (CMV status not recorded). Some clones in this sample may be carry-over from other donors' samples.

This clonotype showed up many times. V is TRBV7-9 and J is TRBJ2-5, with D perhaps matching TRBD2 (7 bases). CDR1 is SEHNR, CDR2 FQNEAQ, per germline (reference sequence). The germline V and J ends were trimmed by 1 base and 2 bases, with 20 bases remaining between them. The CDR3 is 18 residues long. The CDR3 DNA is TGTGCCAGCAGCTTAGTAGGGGAGGGGGGCCTCCTACAAGAGACCCAGTACTTC. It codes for CASSLVGEGGLLQETQYF.

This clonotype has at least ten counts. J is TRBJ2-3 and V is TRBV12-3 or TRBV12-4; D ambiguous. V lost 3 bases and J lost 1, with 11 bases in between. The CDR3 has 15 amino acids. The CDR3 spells CASSLLPIGTDTQYF. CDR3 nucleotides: TGTGCCAGCAGTTTGCTACCGATTGGCACAGATACGCAGTATTTT.

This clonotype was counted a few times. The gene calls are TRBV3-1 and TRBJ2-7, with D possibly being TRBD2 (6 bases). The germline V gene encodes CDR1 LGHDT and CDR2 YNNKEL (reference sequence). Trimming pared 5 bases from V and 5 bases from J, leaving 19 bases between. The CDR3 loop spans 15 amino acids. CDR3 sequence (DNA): TGTGCCAGCAGCGTTCTGGGACTTAACTTAAACGAGCAGTACTTC. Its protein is CASSVLGLNLNEQYF.

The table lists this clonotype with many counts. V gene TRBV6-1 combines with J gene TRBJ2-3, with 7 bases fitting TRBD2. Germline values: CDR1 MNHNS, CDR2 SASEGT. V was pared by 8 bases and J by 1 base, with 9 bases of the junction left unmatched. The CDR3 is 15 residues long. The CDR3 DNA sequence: TGTGCCAGCCCCTCGGTCGGACTAGGCACAGATACGCAGTATTTT. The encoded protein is CASPSVGLGTDTQYF.

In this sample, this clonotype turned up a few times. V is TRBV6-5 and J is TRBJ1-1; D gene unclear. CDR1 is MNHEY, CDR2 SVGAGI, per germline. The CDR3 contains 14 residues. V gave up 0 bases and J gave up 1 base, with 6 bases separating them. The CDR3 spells CASSYSGWNTEAFF. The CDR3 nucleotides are TGTGCCAGCAGTTACTCGGGCTGGAACACTGAAGCTTTCTTT.

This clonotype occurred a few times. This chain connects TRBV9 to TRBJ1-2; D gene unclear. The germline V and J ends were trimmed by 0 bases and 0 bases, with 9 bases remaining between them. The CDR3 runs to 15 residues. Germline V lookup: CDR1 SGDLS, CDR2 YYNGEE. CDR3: CASSVAAVANYGYTF. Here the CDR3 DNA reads TGTGCCAGCAGCGTAGCCGCAGTAGCTAACTATGGCTACACCTTC.

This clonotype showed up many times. CDR3 residues: CASQGLTGQYF. For the CDR3, the DNA is TGTGCCAGCCAAGGACTGACCGGGCAGTACTTC. The chain joins TRBV19 to TRBJ2-7, with D possibly TRBD2 on 5 matching bases. CDR1 and CDR2 (germline): LNHDA, SQIVND (reference sequence). The V end was cut by 9 bases, the J end by 9 bases, with 15 bases between. The CDR3 is 11 residues long.

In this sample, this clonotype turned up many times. This CDR3 is CASSLAVKNTEAFF. In DNA form, the CDR3 reads TGTGCCAGCAGTTTAGCAGTGAAGAACACTGAAGCTTTCTTT. This rearrangement joins TRBV12-3 or TRBV12-4 to TRBJ1-1; no reliable D call. CDR3 length: 14 amino acids. Trimming took off 0 bases at V and 1 base at J, with 6 bases between the two ends.

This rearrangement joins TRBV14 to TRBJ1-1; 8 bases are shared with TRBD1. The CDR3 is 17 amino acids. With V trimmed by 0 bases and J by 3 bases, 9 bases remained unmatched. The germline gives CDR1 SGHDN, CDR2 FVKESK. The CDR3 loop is CASSQERGQGVDTEAFF. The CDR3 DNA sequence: TGTGCCAGCAGCCAAGAAAGAGGACAGGGTGTGGACACTGAAGCTTTCTTT.

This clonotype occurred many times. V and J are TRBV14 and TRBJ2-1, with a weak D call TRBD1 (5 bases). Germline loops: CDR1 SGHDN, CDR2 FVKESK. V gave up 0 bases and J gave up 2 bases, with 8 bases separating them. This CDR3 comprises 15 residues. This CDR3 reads CASSQDAGTYNEQFF. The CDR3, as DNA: TGTGCCAGCAGCCAAGATGCAGGGACCTACAATGAGCAGTTCTTC.

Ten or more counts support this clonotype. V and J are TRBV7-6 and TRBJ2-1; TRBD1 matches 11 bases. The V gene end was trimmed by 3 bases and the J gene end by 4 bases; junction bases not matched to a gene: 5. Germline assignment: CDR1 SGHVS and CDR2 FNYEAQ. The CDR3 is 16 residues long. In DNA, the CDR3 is TGTGCCAGCAGCTTTGCCGGGACAGGGGGGTACAATGAGCAGTTCTTC. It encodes CASSFAGTGGYNEQFF.

For the CDR3, the DNA is TGCGCCAGCAGCCCGGTAATCAGCTATGGCTACACCTTC. Its protein product is CASSPVISYGYTF. This sequence joins TRBV5-1 and TRBJ1-2; unclear D gene. Trimming pared 4 bases from V and 4 bases from J, leaving 11 bases between. CDR1 and CDR2 from the germline V gene are SGHRS and YFSETQ. CDR3 length: 13 residues. Full variable domain (outside the CDR3, taken from reference TRBV5-1 and TRBJ1-2): KAGVTQTPRYLIKTRGQQVTLSCSPISGHRSVSWYQQTPGQGLQFLFEYFSETQRNKGNFPGRFSGRQFSNSRSEMNVSTLELGDSALYLCASSPVISYGYTFGSGTRLTVV.

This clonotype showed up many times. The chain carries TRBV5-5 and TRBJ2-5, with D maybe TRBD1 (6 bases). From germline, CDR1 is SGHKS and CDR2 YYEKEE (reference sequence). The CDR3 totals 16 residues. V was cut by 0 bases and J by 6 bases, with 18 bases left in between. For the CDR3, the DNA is TGTGCCAGCAGCTTGGCCCCCGGCAGGGGAAAGAAGACCCAGTACTTC. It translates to CASSLAPGRGKKTQYF.

In DNA, the CDR3 is TGTGCCACCAGCAGAGACGAGACAGACACCCCCGAGCAGTACTTC. Translating it yields CATSRDETDTPEQYF. The J gene is TRBJ2-7, the V gene TRBV15, with a weak D call TRBD1 (5 bases). Germline lookup yields CDR1 LNHNV and CDR2 YYDKDF (reference sequence). V dropped 0 bases and J dropped 6 bases, with 15 bases sitting between them. The CDR3 spans 15 residues.

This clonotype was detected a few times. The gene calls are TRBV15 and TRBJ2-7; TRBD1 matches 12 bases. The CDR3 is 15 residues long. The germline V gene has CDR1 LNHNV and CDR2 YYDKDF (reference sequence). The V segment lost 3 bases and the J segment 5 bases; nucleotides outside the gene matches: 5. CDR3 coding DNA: TGTGCCACCAGCAGCACCGGGACAGGGGGCGACGAGCAGTACTTC. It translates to CATSSTGTGGDEQYF.

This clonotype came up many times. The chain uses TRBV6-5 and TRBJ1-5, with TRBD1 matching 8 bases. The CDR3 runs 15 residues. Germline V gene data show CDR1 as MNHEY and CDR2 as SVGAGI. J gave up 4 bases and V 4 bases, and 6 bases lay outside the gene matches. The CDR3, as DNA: TGTGCCAGCAGTTCGGACAGGGAAGGTAATCAGCCCCAGCATTTT. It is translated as CASSSDREGNQPQHF.

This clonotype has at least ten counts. The CDR3 loop reads CASSSGLAGGVETQYF. The CDR3 DNA sequence: TGTGCCAGCAGCTCCGGACTAGCGGGGGGAGTGGAGACCCAGTACTTC. The chain couples TRBV7-3 to TRBJ2-5, with 14 bases aligning to TRBD2. CDR3 length equals 16 residues. Germline assignment: CDR1 SGHTA and CDR2 FQGTGA. V lost 4 bases and J lost 5; bases outside the gene matches: 6.

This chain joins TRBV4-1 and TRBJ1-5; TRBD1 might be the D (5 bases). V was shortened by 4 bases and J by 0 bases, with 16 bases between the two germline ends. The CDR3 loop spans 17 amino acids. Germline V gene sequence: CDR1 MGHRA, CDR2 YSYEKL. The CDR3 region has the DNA TGCGCCAGCAGCCCGGGGGTAACCGCGTATAGCAATCAGCCCCAGCATTTT. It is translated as CASSPGVTAYSNQPQHF.

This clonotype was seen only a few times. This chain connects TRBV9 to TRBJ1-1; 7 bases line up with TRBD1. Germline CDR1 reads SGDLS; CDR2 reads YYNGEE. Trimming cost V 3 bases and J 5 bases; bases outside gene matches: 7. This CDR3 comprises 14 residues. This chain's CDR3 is CASSAPDRVTEAFF. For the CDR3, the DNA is TGTGCCAGCAGCGCCCCCGACAGGGTAACTGAAGCTTTCTTT.